This T cell receptor beta chain was observed in a study of blood T cell repertoires in COVID-19. Germline V gene sequence: CDR1 LGHDT, CDR2 YNNKEL (reference sequence). Deletions cut 0 bases from V and 8 bases from J, with 16 bases between. The CDR3 loop spans 15 amino acids. In the study's own analysis: For nucleated cells, counts were estimated from reference gene primer amplification. Sequencing used immunoSEQ multiplex PCR; TCRdb keeps in-frame clones, though not all of them. The DNA gave D and trimming, while V, J and clone size come from that table. Of some 99,000 clones listed, around three quarters are singletons.

This chain connects TRBV3-1 (or the pseudogene TRBV3-2) to TRBJ1-2; the D is unclear. This receptor was identified in a human donor in a cohort sampled during active or convalescent COVID-19. The source material was peripheral blood. The chain's CDR3 is CASSQDRGSTKGYTF. DNA for the CDR3: TGTGCCAGCAGCCAAGATCGCGGATCGACGAAAGGCTACACCTTC.